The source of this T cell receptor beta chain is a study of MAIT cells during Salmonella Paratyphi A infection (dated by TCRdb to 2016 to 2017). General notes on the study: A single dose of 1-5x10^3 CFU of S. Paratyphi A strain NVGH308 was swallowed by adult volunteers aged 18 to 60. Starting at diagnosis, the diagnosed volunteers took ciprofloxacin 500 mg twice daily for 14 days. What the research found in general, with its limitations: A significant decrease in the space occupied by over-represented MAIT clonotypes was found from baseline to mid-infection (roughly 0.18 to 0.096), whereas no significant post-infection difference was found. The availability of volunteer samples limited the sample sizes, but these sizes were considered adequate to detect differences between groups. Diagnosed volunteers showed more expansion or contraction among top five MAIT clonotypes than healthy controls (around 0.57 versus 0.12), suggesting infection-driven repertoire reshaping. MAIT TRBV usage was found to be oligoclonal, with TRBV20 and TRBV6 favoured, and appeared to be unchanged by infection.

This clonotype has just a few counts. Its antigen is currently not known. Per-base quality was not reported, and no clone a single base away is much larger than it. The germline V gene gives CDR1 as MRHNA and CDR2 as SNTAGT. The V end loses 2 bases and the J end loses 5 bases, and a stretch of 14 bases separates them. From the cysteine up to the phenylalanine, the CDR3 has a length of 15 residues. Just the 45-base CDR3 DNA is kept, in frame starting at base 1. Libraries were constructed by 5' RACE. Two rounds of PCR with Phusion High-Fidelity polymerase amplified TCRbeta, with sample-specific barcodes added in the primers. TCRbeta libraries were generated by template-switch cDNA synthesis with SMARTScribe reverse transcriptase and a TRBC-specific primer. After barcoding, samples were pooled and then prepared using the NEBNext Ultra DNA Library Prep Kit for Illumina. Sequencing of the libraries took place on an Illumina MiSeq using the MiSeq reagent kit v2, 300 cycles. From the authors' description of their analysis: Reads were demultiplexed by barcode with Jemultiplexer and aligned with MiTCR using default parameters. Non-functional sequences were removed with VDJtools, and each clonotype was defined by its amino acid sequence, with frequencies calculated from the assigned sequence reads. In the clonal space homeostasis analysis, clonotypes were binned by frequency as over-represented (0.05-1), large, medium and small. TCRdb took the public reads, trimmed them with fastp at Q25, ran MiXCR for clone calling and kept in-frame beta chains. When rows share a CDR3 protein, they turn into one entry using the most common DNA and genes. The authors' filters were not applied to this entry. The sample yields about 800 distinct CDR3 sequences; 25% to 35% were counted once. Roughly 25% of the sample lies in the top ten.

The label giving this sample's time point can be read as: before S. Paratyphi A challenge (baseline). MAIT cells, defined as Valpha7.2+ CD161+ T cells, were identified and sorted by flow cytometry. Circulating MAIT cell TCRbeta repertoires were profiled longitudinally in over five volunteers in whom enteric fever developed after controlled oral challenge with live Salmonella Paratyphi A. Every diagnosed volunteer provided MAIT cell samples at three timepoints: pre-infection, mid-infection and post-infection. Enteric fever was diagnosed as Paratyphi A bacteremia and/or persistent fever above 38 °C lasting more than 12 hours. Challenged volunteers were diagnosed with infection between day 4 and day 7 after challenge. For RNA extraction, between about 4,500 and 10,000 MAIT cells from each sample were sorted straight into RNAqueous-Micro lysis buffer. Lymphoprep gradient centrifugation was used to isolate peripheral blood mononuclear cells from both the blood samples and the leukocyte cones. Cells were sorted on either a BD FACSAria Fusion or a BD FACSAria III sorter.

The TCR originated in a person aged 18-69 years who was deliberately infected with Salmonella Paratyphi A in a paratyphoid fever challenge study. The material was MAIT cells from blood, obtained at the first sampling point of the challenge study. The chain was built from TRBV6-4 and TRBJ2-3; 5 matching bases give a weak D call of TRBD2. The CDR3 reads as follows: CASSDRLAGGDTQYF. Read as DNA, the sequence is TGTGCCAGCAGTGACAGGCTAGCCGGAGGAGATACGCAGTATTTT.